One and the same sample provided the 29 T cell receptor beta chains below, sequenced in a study of cytomegalovirus exposure and HLA in healthy donors (dated by TCRdb to the late 2010s). Library creation used the immunoSEQ multiplex PCR assay. The multiplex PCR relied on a mix of 60 forward primers for TCR Vbeta segments and 13 reverse primers for TCR Jbeta segments. The table was pulled from immuneACCESS by TCRdb, which kept in-frame rearrangements only. Such tables lose some clones; where checked, under half of the loss comes from unresolved V genes, and the rest has no known cause. This sample's table carries roughly 35,000 clones. 3.4% of the sample is in the top ten clones. Input material: PBMCs. The receptors derive from a woman between 35 and 50 years old in good health and CMV-seropositive.

The rearrangement uses TRBV7-9 and TRBJ1-1; D is possibly TRBD1 (6 bases). This CDR3 contains 15 residues. Germline V gives CDR1 SEHNR, CDR2 FQNEAQ (reference sequence). Trimming pared 6 bases from V and 2 bases from J, leaving 16 bases between. CDR3 sequence: CASSPLDRTNTEAFF. The CDR3 region has the DNA TGTGCCAGCAGTCCGCTCGACAGGACCAACACTGAAGCTTTCTTT.

The V gene is TRBV5-1, the J gene TRBJ2-5; 10 bases match TRBD1. V gave up 4 bases and J gave up 8 bases; unmatched junction bases: 8. Germline V gives CDR1 SGHRS, CDR2 YFSETQ. This CDR3 has 14 residues. CDR3 sequence: CASSTGQGEGTQYF. The CDR3 DNA reads TGCGCCAGCAGCACAGGACAGGGGGAAGGAACCCAGTACTTC.

The chain has TRBV6-6 and TRBJ2-7; TRBD1 matches at 7 bases. Germline V gene sequence: CDR1 MNHNY, CDR2 SVGAGI (reference sequence). With V trimmed by 2 bases and J by 3 bases, 4 bases remained unmatched. CDR3 length equals 14 residues. The CDR3 DNA reads TGTGCCAGCAGTTACGGGACAGAGGACTACGAGCAGTACTTC. Encoded protein: CASSYGTEDYEQYF.

The chain is built from TRBV4-3 and TRBJ2-6; D may be TRBD2 (5 bases). Germline values: CDR1 LGHNA, CDR2 YSLEER. The CDR3 spans 15 residues. V lost 1 base, J lost 1 base, and 5 bases lay in between. This CDR3 is CASSQGESGANVLTF. CDR3 DNA sequence: TGCGCCAGCAGCCAAGGGGAGTCTGGGGCCAACGTCCTGACTTTC.

The J gene is TRBJ1-1, the V gene TRBV29-1; TRBD1 agrees at 8 bases. Trimming removed 3 bases from V and 1 base from J; junction bases left unmatched: 4. The germline V gene encodes CDR1 SQVTM and CDR2 ANQGSEA. The CDR3 consists of 14 residues. CDR3 sequence: CSVEYDRGNTEAFF. In nucleotides, the CDR3 is TGCAGCGTTGAGTATGACAGGGGGAACACTGAAGCTTTCTTT.

The rearrangement joins TRBV10-3 to TRBJ2-1; D is undetermined. The germline V gene has CDR1 ENHRY and CDR2 SYGVKD. Trimming shortened V by 10 bases and J by 4 bases, and 23 bases separated the two germline ends. CDR3 length equals 16 residues. CDR3 in DNA: TGTGCCACCACCCCGTCGAGTCGAGAACTATACAATGAGCAGTTCTTC. Its protein is CATTPSSRELYNEQFF.

The chain links TRBV7-9 to TRBJ2-7; D call uncertain. V lost 1 base to trimming and J lost 3 bases, with 10 bases between them. The CDR3 runs to 14 residues. Per germline, CDR1 SEHNR and CDR2 FQNEAQ (reference sequence). CDR3: CASSLGWQDYEQYF. CDR3 nucleotide sequence: TGTGCCAGCAGCTTAGGTTGGCAGGACTACGAGCAGTACTTC.

The gene calls are TRBV27 and TRBJ2-1, with D perhaps matching TRBD2 (6 bases). This CDR3 contains 13 residues. CDR1 and CDR2 from the germline V gene are MNHEY and SMNVEV (reference sequence). Trimming removed 2 bases at V and 8 bases at J, with 10 bases between. The CDR3 DNA is TGTGCCAGCAGTTTACCCCCGGGGGATGAGCAGTTCTTC. It translates to CASSLPPGDEQFF.

The CDR3 reads CASSPSVGRSYGYTF. CDR3 DNA sequence: TGTGCCAGCAGCCCAAGTGTTGGGCGCAGCTATGGCTACACCTTC. This sequence joins TRBV11-2 and TRBJ1-2; D remains ambiguous. Trimming left V 5 bases short and J 4 bases short, with 17 bases between. Germline V gene sequence: CDR1 SGHAT, CDR2 FQNNGV. CDR3 length equals 15 residues. Full variable domain (outside the CDR3, taken from reference TRBV11-2 and TRBJ1-2): EAGVAQSPRYKIIEKRQSVAFWCNPISGHATLYWYQQILGQGPKLLIQFQNNGVVDDSQLPKDRFSAERLKGVDSTLKIQPAKLEDSAVYLCASSPSVGRSYGYTFGSGTRLTVV.

This chain uses TRBV23-1 with TRBJ1-1; D is ambiguous. TRBV23-1 is assigned to the ORF class and has an uncertain function. The CDR3 has 12 residues. The V and J ends lost 9 bases and 1 base respectively, with 9 bases between them. For the CDR3, the DNA is TGCGCCAGTAGGGAGGCGAACACTGAAGCTTTCTTT. It translates to CASREANTEAFF.

The rearrangement joins TRBV9 to TRBJ2-2, with 13 bases aligning to TRBD2. Germline V CDR1 and CDR2: SGDLS, YYNGEE. V shed 3 bases, J shed 4 bases, and the junction held 3 bases outside the gene matches. This CDR3 is 16 amino acids long. The CDR3 spells CASSGRLAGGTGELFF. The CDR3 DNA is TGTGCCAGCAGCGGAAGACTAGCGGGAGGCACCGGGGAGCTGTTTTTT. The variable domain in full, completed from reference TRBV9 and TRBJ2-2, reads DSGVTQTPKHLITATGQRVTLRCSPRSGDLSVYWYQQSLDQGLQFLIQYYNGEERAKGNILERFSAQQFPDLHSELNLSSLELGDSALYFCASSGRLAGGTGELFFGEGSRLTVL.

CDR3 in DNA: TGTGCCAGCAGCTTTGGGACTAGCGGGGAGACCCAGTACTTC. As protein: CASSFGTSGETQYF. The chain carries TRBV7-9 and TRBJ2-5, with TRBD2 identical over 12 bases. Germline loops: CDR1 SEHNR, CDR2 FQNEAQ (reference sequence). The CDR3 has 14 residues. V trimming: 3 bases; J trimming: 5 bases; junction bases outside the gene matches: 1.

The rearrangement links TRBV6-6 to TRBJ2-7; maybe TRBD2 (6 bases). The V end was cut by 7 bases, the J end by 2 bases, with 12 bases between. CDR1 MNHNY and CDR2 SVGAGI come from the germline V gene (reference sequence). This CDR3 spans 13 amino acids. This CDR3 reads CASTGSGTYEQYF. In DNA, the CDR3 is TGTGCCAGCACCGGTAGCGGTACCTACGAGCAGTACTTC.

The J gene is TRBJ2-7, the V gene TRBV9; D unclear. V gave up 4 bases and J gave up 0 bases, with 5 bases separating them. The CDR3 is 12 amino acids. Germline V gene data show CDR1 as SGDLS and CDR2 as YYNGEE. The CDR3 DNA reads as TGTGCCAGCAGCCCCAGCTCCTACGAGCAGTACTTC. Protein product: CASSPSSYEQYF. The entire variable domain, with the rest obtained from reference TRBV9 and TRBJ2-7, is as follows: DSGVTQTPKHLITATGQRVTLRCSPRSGDLSVYWYQQSLDQGLQFLIQYYNGEERAKGNILERFSAQQFPDLHSELNLSSLELGDSALYFCASSPSSYEQYFGPGTRLTVT.

The chain combines TRBV5-1 with TRBJ1-1; the D gene is possibly TRBD1 (5 bases). Germline values: CDR1 SGHRS, CDR2 YFSETQ. The V and J ends lost 2 bases and 5 bases respectively, with 7 bases between them. This CDR3 is 12 amino acids long. The CDR3 DNA follows: TGCGCCAGCAGCTTCGGGGGAACTGAAGCTTTCTTT. This gives the protein CASSFGGTEAFF.

V usage is TRBV7-6 and J usage is TRBJ2-1; 7 nucleotides agree with TRBD1. The germline CDR1 and CDR2 sequences are SGHVS and FNYEAQ. CDR3 length: 15 amino acids. V shed 4 bases, J shed 5 bases, and the junction held 8 bases outside the gene matches. The CDR3 sequence is CASSYEGGQDNEQFF. DNA for the CDR3: TGTGCCAGCAGCTACGAGGGCGGACAGGACAATGAGCAGTTCTTC.

The rearrangement joins TRBV9 to TRBJ2-3, with D tentatively TRBD2 (5 bases). CDR3 size: 14 residues. Trimming shortened V by 0 bases and J by 0 bases, and 5 bases separated the two germline ends. The germline V gene encodes CDR1 SGDLS and CDR2 YYNGEE. This CDR3 reads CASSVAGSTDTQYF. In DNA form, the CDR3 reads TGTGCCAGCAGCGTAGCGGGGAGCACAGATACGCAGTATTTT. Looking up the rest from reference TRBV9 and TRBJ2-3 gives the full variable domain: DSGVTQTPKHLITATGQRVTLRCSPRSGDLSVYWYQQSLDQGLQFLIQYYNGEERAKGNILERFSAQQFPDLHSELNLSSLELGDSALYFCASSVAGSTDTQYFGPGTRLTVL.

The V and J genes are TRBV4-3 and TRBJ1-1; 12 nucleotides align to TRBD1. V dropped 4 bases and J dropped 0; count of bases not matched to a gene: 12. The CDR3 spans 19 residues. Germline CDR1 is LGHNA and CDR2 is YSLEER. The CDR3 loop reads CASSPWGTGGGGVNTEAFF. CDR3 in DNA: TGCGCCAGCAGCCCCTGGGGGACAGGGGGCGGAGGTGTGAACACTGAAGCTTTCTTT.

The chain links TRBV5-1 to TRBJ2-7; no firm D call. The CDR3 spans 15 residues. From germline, CDR1 is SGHRS and CDR2 YFSETQ. Trimming removed 7 bases at V and 2 bases at J, with 19 bases between. The CDR3 reads CASARLTGQAYEQYF. The CDR3 DNA is TGCGCCAGCGCCCGTTTAACTGGGCAGGCCTACGAGCAGTACTTC.

The genes are TRBV4-1 and TRBJ2-5, with TRBD2 matching over 9 bases. V shed 1 base, J shed 6 bases, and the junction held 6 bases outside the gene matches. This CDR3 is 15 amino acids long. The germline gives CDR1 MGHRA, CDR2 YSYEKL. The DNA for the CDR3 is TGCGCCAGCAGCCAAGTGCCTAGCGGGAAAAAGACCCAGTACTTC. It yields the protein CASSQVPSGKKTQYF.

The chain links TRBV18 to TRBJ2-7, with D maybe TRBD2 (6 bases). The CDR3 has 14 amino acids. The V and J ends lost 5 bases and 6 bases respectively, with 17 bases between them. Germline lookup yields CDR1 KGHSH and CDR2 LQKENI. For the CDR3, the DNA is TGTGCCAGCTCATCGGGACTCCCGTCAAGCGAGCAGTACTTC. As protein: CASSSGLPSSEQYF.

The chain has TRBV7-7 and TRBJ1-2, with 10 bases fitting TRBD1. The V and J ends lost 6 bases and 3 bases, in that order; junction bases with no gene match: 10. Looked up from germline, CDR1 is SSHAT and CDR2 is FNYEAQ (reference sequence). This CDR3 contains 16 residues. As DNA, the CDR3 is TGTGCCAGCAGATCCGGGACAGGGGATCCGGACTATGGCTACACCTTC. Translating gives CASRSGTGDPDYGYTF.

V gene TRBV6-5 combines with J gene TRBJ1-3; no firm D call. This CDR3 contains 16 residues. Trimming stripped 0 bases from V and 3 bases from J, with 12 bases between. Germline CDR1 MNHEY, CDR2 SVGAGI. CDR3 in DNA: TGTGCCAGCAGTTACTCCCCGGCGGGGTTTGGAAACACCATATATTTT. It is translated as CASSYSPAGFGNTIYF.

The rearrangement links TRBV5-1 to TRBJ2-2, with a possible D match to TRBD2 (5 bases). This CDR3 has 15 residues. V lost 7 bases and J lost 0, with 13 bases in between. Germline lookup yields CDR1 SGHRS and CDR2 YFSETQ. CDR3 loop: CASRGSGPNTGELFF. The CDR3 DNA reads as TGCGCCAGCCGGGGTTCCGGGCCGAACACCGGGGAGCTGTTTTTT.

This sequence joins TRBV29-1 and TRBJ1-1, with TRBD1 matching 12 bases. Trimming at V came to 6 bases and at J to 0 bases, leaving 14 bases not matched to a gene. Germline V gene data show CDR1 as SQVTM and CDR2 as ANQGSEA. This CDR3 region has 18 residues. The CDR3 DNA reads TGCAGCGTCCGAAGGTTCGGGGACAGGGGGCAGTTGAACACTGAAGCTTTCTTT. Translating it yields CSVRRFGDRGQLNTEAFF. Full variable domain (remainder filled in from reference TRBV29-1 and TRBJ1-1): SAVISQKPSRDICQRGTSLTIQCQVDSQVTMMFWYRQQPGQSLTLIATANQGSEATYESGFVIDKFPISRPNLTFSTLTVSNMSPEDSSIYLCSVRRFGDRGQLNTEAFFGQGTRLTVV.

The rearrangement links TRBV9 to TRBJ1-3, with no clear D. Per germline, CDR1 SGDLS and CDR2 YYNGEE. CDR3 size: 15 residues. V lost 2 bases and J 0 bases, leaving 9 bases between the germline ends. Here the CDR3 reads CASSVTPYSGNTIYF. Written as DNA, the CDR3 is TGTGCCAGCAGCGTTACTCCTTACTCTGGAAACACCATATATTTT.

The V gene is TRBV28, the J gene TRBJ2-7; D remains unclear. CDR3 length equals 13 residues. V lost 3 bases, J lost 3 bases, and 9 bases lay in between. Germline CDR1 reads MDHEN; CDR2 reads SYDVKM. The CDR3 sequence is CASSLYKDYEQYF. The CDR3 DNA follows: TGTGCCAGCAGTTTGTACAAAGACTACGAGCAGTACTTC.

The rearrangement joins TRBV30 to TRBJ2-1, with 7 bases identical to TRBD1. V was pared by 7 bases and J by 0 bases, with 9 bases of the junction left unmatched. Germline V gene data show CDR1 as GTSNPN and CDR2 as SVGIG (reference sequence). CDR3 length: 15 amino acids. CDR3 bases: TGTGCCTCCCAGACAGGGATGAGCTCCTACAATGAGCAGTTCTTC. It yields the protein CASQTGMSSYNEQFF.

This rearrangement joins TRBV7-6 to TRBJ1-1; TRBD1 agrees at 7 bases. CDR3 length: 14 residues. J lost 4 bases, V lost 5 bases, and 7 bases had no gene match. Germline CDR1 and CDR2: SGHVS and FNYEAQ. The CDR3 here is CASSPTGVGTEAFF. As DNA, the CDR3 is TGTGCCAGCAGCCCAACAGGGGTTGGCACTGAAGCTTTCTTT.